The 18 T cell receptor beta chains below come from one sample, sequenced in a study of cytomegalovirus exposure and HLA in healthy donors. PCR involved 60 Vbeta and 13 Jbeta primers. TCRdb's table, derived via immunoSEQ multiplex PCR, lists solely in-frame clones and lacks some. Of 110,000 or so clones listed, over 65% are singletons. Sequences were obtained from PBMCs. These TCRs come from a woman aged 45-60 years in good health and CMV-seropositive.

The chain recombines TRBV2 with TRBJ1-5; no firm D call. CDR1 is SNHLY and CDR2 is FYNNEI in the germline V gene. Trimming pared 6 bases from V and 4 bases from J, leaving 16 bases between. The CDR3 sequence is 15 residues long. Written as DNA, the CDR3 is TGTGCCAGCAGCGGTACACTAGGCCCAAATCAGCCCCAGCATTTT. This translates into CASSGTLGPNQPQHF.

CDR3 region: CASSLGMWLAGGQETQYF. The DNA of the CDR3 is TGTGCCAGCAGTTTAGGGATGTGGCTAGCGGGAGGGCAAGAGACCCAGTACTTC. The chain joins TRBV28 to TRBJ2-5, with 12 bases aligning to TRBD2. Per the germline V gene, CDR1 is MDHEN and CDR2 is SYDVKM. V was pared by 2 bases and J by 2 bases, with 9 bases of the junction left unmatched. CDR3 length equals 18 residues.

This clone was picked up a small number of times. V is TRBV7-9 and J is TRBJ2-7; 8 bases line up with TRBD2. Looked up from germline, CDR1 is SEHNR and CDR2 is FQNEAQ (reference sequence). V lost 5 bases to trimming and J lost 3 bases; unmatched junction nucleotides: 9. CDR3 size: 15 residues. The CDR3 is CASSPLAGTVYEQYF. Written as DNA, the CDR3 is TGTGCCAGCAGCCCATTAGCGGGAACGGTCTACGAGCAGTACTTC.

V is TRBV6-1 and J is TRBJ1-4; no reliable D call. Trimming stripped 7 bases from V and 5 bases from J, with 14 bases between. The CDR3 is made up of 14 amino acids. Germline V gene sequence: CDR1 MNHNS, CDR2 SASEGT. In nucleotides, the CDR3 is TGTGCCAGCACTGAGACGGGGAACAATGAAAAACTGTTTTTT. Amino acids: CASTETGNNEKLFF.

The chain uses TRBV10-3 and TRBJ1-1; perhaps TRBD1 as D (6 bases). The CDR3 loop spans 12 amino acids. V shed 6 bases and J shed 4 bases, with 9 bases lying between them. Germline-derived CDR1 and CDR2 are ENHRY and SYGVKD. CDR3: CAIRGGGTEAFF. DNA for the CDR3: TGTGCCATCAGGGGAGGGGGCACTGAAGCTTTCTTT.

The chain carries TRBV10-1 and TRBJ1-1; TRBD1 aligns across 12 bases. There are 15 residues in the CDR3. CDR1 WNHNN and CDR2 SYGVQD come from the germline V gene (reference sequence). V lost 2 bases and J lost 8; bases outside the gene matches: 6. The CDR3 region has the DNA TGCGCCAGCAGTGAGGGGACAGGGGGCCAGGGCGAAGCTTTCTTT. It yields the protein CASSEGTGGQGEAFF.

The gene calls are TRBV18 and TRBJ2-5; TRBD2 is a possible D gene (6 bases). The CDR3 covers 14 residues. V lost 3 bases, J lost 5 bases, and 13 bases lay in between. The V gene's germline CDR1 is KGHSH and CDR2 LQKENI. For the CDR3, the DNA is TGTGCCAGCTCACCCGGAGGGTCGGCGGAGACCCAGTACTTC. It codes for CASSPGGSAETQYF.

The chain joins TRBV7-9 to TRBJ1-4, with D tentatively TRBD1 (6 bases). This CDR3 is built from 13 residues. The V gene lost 10 bases and the J gene lost 2 bases, with 11 bases spanning the gap. Looked up from germline, CDR1 is SEHNR and CDR2 is FQNEAQ (reference sequence). The CDR3 loop is CAIQGFTNEKLFF. The CDR3 DNA is TGTGCCATCCAGGGGTTTACTAATGAAAAACTGTTTTTT.

This chain connects TRBV6-1 to TRBJ2-7, with 12 bases identical to TRBD2. Looked up from germline, CDR1 is MNHNS and CDR2 is SASEGT. This CDR3 has 14 residues. The V and J ends lost 3 bases and 7 bases, in that order; junction bases with no gene match: 4. The DNA for the CDR3 is TGTGCCAGCAGTGACCTAGCGGGGGGGACGGAGCAGTACTTC. Its translation is CASSDLAGGTEQYF.

Turning to this clone: One end of the junction varies from germline; a read error may be responsible. J is TRBJ1-1 and V is TRBV28; 8 bases line up with TRBD1. The germline V gene encodes CDR1 MDHEN and CDR2 SYDVKM. This CDR3 has 14 amino acids. CDR3 bases: TGTGCCATCAGTCAATCAGGGGGCCGCGCTGAAGCTTTCTTT. Residues: CAISQSGGRAEAFF.

This chain uses TRBV7-7 with TRBJ2-1, with unresolved D. Trimming left V 1 base short and J 10 bases short, with 11 bases between. Germline V gene sequence: CDR1 SSHAT, CDR2 FNYEAQ (reference sequence). This CDR3 spans 13 amino acids. Here the CDR3 reads CASSLDPLQEQFF. The CDR3 nucleotides are TGTGCCAGCAGCTTAGACCCCCTGCAGGAGCAGTTCTTC.

A note on this clone: Other DNA variants within this sample encode the same CDR3. V and J are TRBV18 and TRBJ1-1, with D perhaps TRBD1 (5 bases). CDR1 is KGHSH and CDR2 is LQKENI in the germline V gene. The CDR3 sequence is 14 residues long. V dropped 3 bases and J dropped 0 bases, with 8 bases sitting between them. The CDR3 coding sequence is TGTGCCAGCTCACCCCAGGGCTTGAACACTGAAGCTTTCTTT. It is translated as CASSPQGLNTEAFF.

The chain uses TRBV7-5 and TRBJ1-6; TRBD1 is the table's D call and was not checked against the DNA. TRBV7-5 is a known pseudogene. This CDR3 region has 18 residues. The CDR3 protein is CVVPRGQDLISYNSPLHF. CDR3 DNA: TGTGTCGTCCCTCGGGGACAGGACCTTATTTCCTATAATTCACCCCTCCACTTT.

This clone appeared a few times. The CDR3 DNA follows: TGTGCCAGCAGTTACCGGACAGGGACCGATGGCTACACCTTC. Translating gives CASSYRTGTDGYTF. The chain carries TRBV27 and TRBJ1-2, with TRBD1 matching 8 bases. Germline values: CDR1 MNHEY, CDR2 SMNVEV (reference sequence). The trim removed 4 bases at V and 6 bases at J, leaving 7 bases unmatched. The CDR3 extends over 14 amino acids.

The CDR3 DNA reads as TGTGCCAGCAGCCAAGAAAGCGGGGGTGGGAATGAGCAGTTCTTC. Residues: CASSQESGGGNEQFF. V usage is TRBV4-2 and J usage is TRBJ2-1; 8 bases are shared with TRBD2. V lost 0 bases, J lost 7 bases, and 5 bases stayed unmatched. CDR1 and CDR2 (germline): LGHNA, YNFKEQ. This CDR3 contains 15 residues.

This chain links TRBV2 with TRBJ1-5, with 7 bases matching TRBD1. Germline V gene lookup returns CDR1 SNHLY and CDR2 FYNNEI. The CDR3 covers 14 residues. V was clipped by 5 bases and J by 1 base; unmatched bases: 2. For the CDR3, the DNA is TGTGCCAGCAGTACAGGGGACAGCAATCAGCCCCAGCATTTT. Encoded protein: CASSTGDSNQPQHF.

V and J are TRBV27 and TRBJ2-4; TRBD2 aligns across 7 bases. Germline V CDR1 and CDR2: MNHEY, SMNVEV (reference sequence). The CDR3 spans 16 residues. J was trimmed by 0 bases and V by 5 bases; bases with no gene match: 7. CDR3 sequence reads: CASSTPTGGAKNIQYF. The CDR3 DNA follows: TGTGCCAGCAGTACACCCACGGGGGGAGCCAAAAACATTCAGTACTTC.

This clone was seen a single time. CDR3: CAWWAGTAYEQYF. For the CDR3, the DNA is TGTGCCTGGTGGGCCGGGACAGCCTACGAGCAGTACTTC. V gene TRBV30 combines with J gene TRBJ2-7; 7 bases fit TRBD1. Germline V gives CDR1 GTSNPN, CDR2 SVGIG (reference sequence). Germline trimming cut 5 bases from V and 2 bases from J; bases unmatched to any gene: 6. CDR3 length: 13 residues.